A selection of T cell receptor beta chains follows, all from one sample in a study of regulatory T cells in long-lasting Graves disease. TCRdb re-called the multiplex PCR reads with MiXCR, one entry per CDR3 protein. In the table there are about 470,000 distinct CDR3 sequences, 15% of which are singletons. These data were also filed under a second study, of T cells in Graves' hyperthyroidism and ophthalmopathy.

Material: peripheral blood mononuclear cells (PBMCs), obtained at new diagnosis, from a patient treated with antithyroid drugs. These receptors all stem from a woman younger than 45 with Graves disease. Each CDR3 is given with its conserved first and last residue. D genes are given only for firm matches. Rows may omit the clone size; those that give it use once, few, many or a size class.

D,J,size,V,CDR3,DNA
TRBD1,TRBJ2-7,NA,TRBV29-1,CSVDGQGAYEQYF,TGCAGCGTTGACGGACAGGGGGCTTACGAGCAGTACTTC
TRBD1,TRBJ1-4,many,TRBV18,CASSPVQGLKEGKLFF,TGTGCCAGCTCACCAGTACAGGGGCTAAAGGAAGGAAAACTGTTTTTT
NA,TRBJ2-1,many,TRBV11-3,CASSSGGPPSYNEQFF,TGTGCCAGCAGCTCCGGAGGGCCTCCCTCCTACAATGAGCAGTTCTTC
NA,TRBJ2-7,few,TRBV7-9,CASSFPQIYEQYF,TGTGCCAGCAGCTTCCCTCAAATCTACGAGCAGTACTTC
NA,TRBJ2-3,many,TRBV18,CASSPSAADTQYF,TGTGCCAGCTCACCCTCGGCCGCAGATACGCAGTATTTT
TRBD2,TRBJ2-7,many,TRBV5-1,CASSGRAGAIYEQYF,TGCGCCAGCAGTGGACGAGCGGGAGCGATCTACGAGCAGTACTTC
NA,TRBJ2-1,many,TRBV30,CAWSVEDNEQFF,TGTGCCTGGAGTGTAGAGGACAATGAGCAGTTCTTC
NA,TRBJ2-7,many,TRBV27,CASSSPGTPYEQYF,TGTGCCAGCAGTTCTCCCGGGACTCCTTACGAGCAGTACTTC
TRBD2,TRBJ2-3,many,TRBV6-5,CASSSGLATDTQYF,TGTGCCAGCAGTTCCGGACTAGCCACAGATACGCAGTATTTT
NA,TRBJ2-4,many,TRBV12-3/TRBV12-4,CASSSHRLAKNIQYF,TGTGCCAGCAGTTCCCACAGGTTAGCCAAAAACATTCAGTACTTC
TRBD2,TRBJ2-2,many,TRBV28,CASSMLAGNTGELFF,TGTGCCAGCAGTATGTTAGCGGGGAACACCGGGGAGCTGTTTTTT
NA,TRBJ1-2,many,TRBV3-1,CASSQEEGDYGYTF,TGTGCCAGCAGCCAAGAAGAGGGGGACTATGGCTACACCTTC
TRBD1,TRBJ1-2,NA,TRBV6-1,CASSQDRANYGYTF,TGTGCCAGCAGTCAAGACAGGGCCAACTATGGCTACACCTTC
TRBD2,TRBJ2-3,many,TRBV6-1,CASSARLAGGVDTQYF,TGTGCCAGCAGTGCCCGACTAGCGGGAGGGGTGGATACGCAGTATTTT
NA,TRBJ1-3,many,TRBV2,CASSREEGRWGLGRNTIYF,TGTGCCAGCAGTCGTGAAGAGGGGAGGTGGGGTCTCGGACGAAACACCATATATTTT
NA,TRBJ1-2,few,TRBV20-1,CSASSRAGGLGGYTF,TGCAGTGCTAGTAGCCGGGCCGGGGGTTTAGGTGGCTACACCTTC
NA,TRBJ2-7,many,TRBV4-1,CASSQPGVSAYEQYF,TGCGCCAGCAGCCAGCCGGGAGTCTCTGCGTACGAGCAGTACTTC
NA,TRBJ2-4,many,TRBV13,CASSLGPNIQYF,TGTGCCAGCAGCTTAGGACCAAACATTCAGTACTTC
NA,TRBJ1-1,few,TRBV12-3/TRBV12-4,CASSLRGRKPTEAFF,TGTGCCAGCAGTTTAAGAGGACGGAAACCGACTGAAGCTTTCTTT
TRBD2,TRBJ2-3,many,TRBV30,CAWSPTGTSGRGRDTQYF,TGTGCCTGGAGTCCAACCGGGACTAGCGGGAGGGGAAGGGATACGCAGTATTTT
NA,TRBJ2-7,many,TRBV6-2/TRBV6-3,CASSYSSGYGLPSSYEQYF,TGTGCCAGCAGTTACTCCAGCGGGTATGGACTACCGAGCTCCTACGAGCAGTACTTC
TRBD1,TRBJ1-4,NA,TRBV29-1,CSGSTGGPNEKLFF,TGCAGCGGATCGACAGGGGGGCCTAATGAAAAACTGTTTTTT
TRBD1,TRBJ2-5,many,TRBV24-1,CATSELTGGPETQYF,TGTGCCACCAGTGAGTTGACAGGGGGCCCAGAGACCCAGTACTTC
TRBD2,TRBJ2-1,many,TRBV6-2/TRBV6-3,CASSWGLAGGSEQFF,TGTGCCAGCAGTTGGGGACTAGCGGGAGGCAGTGAGCAGTTCTTC
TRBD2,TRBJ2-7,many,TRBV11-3,CASSSPLRYAGGSSYEQYF,TGTGCCAGCAGCTCCCCCCTCCGGTATGCGGGAGGCAGCTCCTACGAGCAGTACTTC
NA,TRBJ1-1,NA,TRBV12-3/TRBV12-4,CASSSMERDGTFF,TGTGCCAGCAGTTCAATGGAGAGGGACGGCACTTTCTTT
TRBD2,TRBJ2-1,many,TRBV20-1,CSSGTNSYNEQFF,TGCAGCTCCGGGACTAACTCCTACAATGAGCAGTTCTTC
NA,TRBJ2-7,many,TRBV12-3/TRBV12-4,CASSQGASPDRQYF,TGTGCCAGCAGCCAAGGCGCAAGTCCGGACAGGCAGTACTTC
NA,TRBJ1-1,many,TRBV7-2,CASSLTRTAYTEAFF,TGTGCCAGCAGCTTAACGCGGACGGCTTACACTGAAGCTTTCTTT
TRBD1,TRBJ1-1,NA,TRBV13,CASSDSRQGSRGTEAFF,TGTGCCAGCAGCGACTCCCGACAGGGTTCTCGAGGCACTGAAGCTTTCTTT
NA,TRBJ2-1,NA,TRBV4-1,CASSQVRGNEQFF,TGCGCCAGCAGCCAAGTGCGCGGGAATGAGCAGTTCTTC
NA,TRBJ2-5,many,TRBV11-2,CASSLRTLETQYF,TGTGCCAGCAGCCTCCGAACGCTTGAGACCCAGTACTTC
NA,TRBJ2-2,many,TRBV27,CASSLYKGGENTGELFF,TGTGCCAGCAGTTTATACAAAGGGGGAGAGAACACCGGGGAGCTGTTTTTT
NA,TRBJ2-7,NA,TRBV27,CASSLNPHRADYEQYF,TGTGCCAGCAGCTTAAACCCCCACAGGGCCGACTACGAGCAGTACTTC
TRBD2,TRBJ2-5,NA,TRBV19,CASSIGQGLALEETQYF,TGTGCCAGTAGTATAGGTCAGGGACTAGCGTTAGAAGAGACCCAGTACTTC
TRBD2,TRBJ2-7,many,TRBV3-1,CASSTGGRSTYEQYF,TGTGCCAGCAGCACCGGCGGGAGATCGACCTACGAGCAGTACTTC
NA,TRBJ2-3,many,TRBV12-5,CASGLVTVGIRDTQYF,TGTGCTAGTGGTTTGGTAACGGTCGGCATACGAGATACGCAGTATTTT
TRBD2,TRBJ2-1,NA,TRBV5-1,CASSGRASGTYNEQFF,TGCGCCAGCAGCGGGCGGGCGAGCGGGACCTACAATGAGCAGTTCTTC
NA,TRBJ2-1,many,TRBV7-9,CASSLRVSSYNEQFF,TGTGCCAGCAGCTTACGAGTGAGCTCCTACAATGAGCAGTTCTTC
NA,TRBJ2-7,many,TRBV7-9,CASSLRDSRQGYF,TGTGCCAGCAGCTTACGGGACTCCCGACAAGGGTACTTC
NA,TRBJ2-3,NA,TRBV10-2,CASMLWAGSTDTQYF,TGCGCCAGCATGCTTTGGGCGGGATCCACAGATACGCAGTATTTT
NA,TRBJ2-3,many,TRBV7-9,CAKGWGTDTQYF,TGTGCCAAGGGTTGGGGCACAGATACGCAGTATTTT
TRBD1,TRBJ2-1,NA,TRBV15,CATSSRTGLENEQFF,TGTGCCACCAGCAGCCGGACAGGGCTTGAAAATGAGCAGTTCTTC
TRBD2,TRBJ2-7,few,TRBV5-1,CASSLVTGTSAYEQYF,TGCGCCAGCAGCTTGGTCACCGGGACTAGCGCTTACGAGCAGTACTTC
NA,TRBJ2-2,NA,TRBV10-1,CASSPVTTGELFF,TGCGCCAGCAGCCCCGTGACGACCGGGGAGCTGTTTTTT